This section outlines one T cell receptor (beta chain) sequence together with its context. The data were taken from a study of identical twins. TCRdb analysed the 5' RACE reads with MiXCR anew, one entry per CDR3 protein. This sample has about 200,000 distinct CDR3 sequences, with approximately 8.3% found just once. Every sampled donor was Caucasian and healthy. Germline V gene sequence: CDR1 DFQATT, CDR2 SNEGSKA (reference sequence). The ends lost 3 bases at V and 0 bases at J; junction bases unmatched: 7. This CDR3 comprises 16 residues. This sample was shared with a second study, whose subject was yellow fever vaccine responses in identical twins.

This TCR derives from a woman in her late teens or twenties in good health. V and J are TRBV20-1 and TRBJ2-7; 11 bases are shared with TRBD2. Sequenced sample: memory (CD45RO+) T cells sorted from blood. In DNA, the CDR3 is TGCAGTGCTAGGGGGACTAGCGGAGATAGCTCCTACGAGCAGTACTTC. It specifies CSARGTSGDSSYEQYF.